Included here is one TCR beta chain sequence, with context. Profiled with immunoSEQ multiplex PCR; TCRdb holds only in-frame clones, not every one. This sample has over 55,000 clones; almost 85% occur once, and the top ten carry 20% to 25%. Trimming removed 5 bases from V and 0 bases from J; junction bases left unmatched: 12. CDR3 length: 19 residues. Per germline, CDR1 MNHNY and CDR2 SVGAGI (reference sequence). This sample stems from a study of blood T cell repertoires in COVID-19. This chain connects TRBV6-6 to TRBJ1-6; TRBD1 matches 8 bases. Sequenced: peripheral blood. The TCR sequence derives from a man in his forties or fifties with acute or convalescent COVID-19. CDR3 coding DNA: TGTGCCAGCAGTCACATACGGACAGGGTCTAGCTCCTATAATTCACCCCTCCACTTT. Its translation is CASSHIRTGSSSYNSPLHF.